The sequence of this T cell receptor beta chain was determined in a study of identical twins. The length of the CDR3 is 13 residues. V lost 4 bases and J lost 8; bases outside the gene matches: 5. CDR1 is SQVTM, CDR2 ANQGSEA, per germline. TCRdb itself ran the 5' RACE reads through MiXCR, one entry per CDR3 protein. This table has about 280,000 distinct CDR3 sequences, approximately 8% appearing once. This clonotype has ten or more counts. These sequences were also reported in another study, on yellow fever vaccine responses in identical twins. From that second work: Vaccine T cell responses of twins reportedly seemed partly convergent and partly personalized.

The V and J genes are TRBV29-1 and TRBJ2-1; 10 nucleotides align to TRBD1. The TCR originated in a woman younger than 35 in good health. Sequenced input: memory (CD45RO+) T cells sorted from blood. The CDR3 nucleotides read TGCAGCGTTGTCCGGGACAGGGGCCATGAGCAGTTCTTC. Protein sequence: CSVVRDRGHEQFF.